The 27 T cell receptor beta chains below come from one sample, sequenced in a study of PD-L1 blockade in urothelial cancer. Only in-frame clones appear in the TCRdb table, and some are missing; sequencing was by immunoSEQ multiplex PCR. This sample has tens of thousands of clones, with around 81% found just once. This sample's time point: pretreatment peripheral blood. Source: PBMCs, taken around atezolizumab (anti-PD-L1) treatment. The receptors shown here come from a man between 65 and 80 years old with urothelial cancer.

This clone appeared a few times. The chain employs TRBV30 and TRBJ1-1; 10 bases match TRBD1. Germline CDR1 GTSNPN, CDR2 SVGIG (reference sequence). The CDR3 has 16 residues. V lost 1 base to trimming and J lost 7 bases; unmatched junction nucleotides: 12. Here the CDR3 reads CAWSAGEGQGRGEAFF. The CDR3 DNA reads TGTGCCTGGAGTGCCGGTGAGGGACAGGGGAGGGGTGAAGCTTTCTTT.

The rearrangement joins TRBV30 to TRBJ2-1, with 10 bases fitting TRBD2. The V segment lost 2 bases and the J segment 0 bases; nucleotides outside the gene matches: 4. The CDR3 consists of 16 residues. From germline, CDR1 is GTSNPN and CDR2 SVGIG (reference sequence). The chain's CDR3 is CAWSTGLASSYNEQFF. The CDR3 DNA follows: TGTGCCTGGAGTACGGGACTAGCGAGCTCCTACAATGAGCAGTTCTTC.

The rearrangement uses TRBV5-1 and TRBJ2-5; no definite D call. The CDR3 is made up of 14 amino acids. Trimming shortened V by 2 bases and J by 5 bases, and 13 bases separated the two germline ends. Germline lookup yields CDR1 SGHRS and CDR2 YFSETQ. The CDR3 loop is CASSFQTFGETQYF. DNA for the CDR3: TGCGCCAGCAGCTTTCAAACGTTCGGGGAGACCCAGTACTTC. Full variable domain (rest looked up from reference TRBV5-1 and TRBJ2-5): KAGVTQTPRYLIKTRGQQVTLSCSPISGHRSVSWYQQTPGQGLQFLFEYFSETQRNKGNFPGRFSGRQFSNSRSEMNVSTLELGDSALYLCASSFQTFGETQYFGPGTRLLVL.

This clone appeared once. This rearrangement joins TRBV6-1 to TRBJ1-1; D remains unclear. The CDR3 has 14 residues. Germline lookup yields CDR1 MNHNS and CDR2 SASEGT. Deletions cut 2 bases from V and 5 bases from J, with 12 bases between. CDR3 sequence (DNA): TGTGCCAGCAGTGAACCGGGGTCCGGGACTGAAGCTTTCTTT. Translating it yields CASSEPGSGTEAFF.

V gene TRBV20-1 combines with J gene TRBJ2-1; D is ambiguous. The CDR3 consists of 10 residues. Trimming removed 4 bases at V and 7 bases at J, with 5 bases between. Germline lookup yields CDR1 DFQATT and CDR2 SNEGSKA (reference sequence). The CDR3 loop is CSATKNEQFF. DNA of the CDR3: TGCAGTGCTACTAAAAATGAGCAGTTCTTC.

CDR3 loop: CASVRGVPNYGYTF. CDR3 nucleotide sequence: TGTGCCAGCGTGCGGGGGGTTCCTAACTATGGCTACACCTTC. The chain is built from TRBV2 and TRBJ1-2; TRBD1 is a possible D gene (5 bases). V dropped 8 bases and J dropped 0 bases, with 13 bases sitting between them. Germline CDR1 is SNHLY and CDR2 is FYNNEI. This CDR3 comprises 14 residues.

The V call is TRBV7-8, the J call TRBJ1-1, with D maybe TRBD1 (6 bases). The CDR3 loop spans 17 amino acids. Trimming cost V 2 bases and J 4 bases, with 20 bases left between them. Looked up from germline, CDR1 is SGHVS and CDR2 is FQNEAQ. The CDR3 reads CASSLRGGPGLGTEAFF. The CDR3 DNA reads TGTGCCAGCAGCTTAAGGGGGGGGCCCGGCCTGGGCACTGAAGCTTTCTTT.

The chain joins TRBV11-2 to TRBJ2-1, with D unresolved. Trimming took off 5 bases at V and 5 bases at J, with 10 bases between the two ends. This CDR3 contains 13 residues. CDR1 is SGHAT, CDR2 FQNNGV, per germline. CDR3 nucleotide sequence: TGTGCCAGCAGCCCAGGCCTTAACAATGAGCAGTTCTTC. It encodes CASSPGLNNEQFF.

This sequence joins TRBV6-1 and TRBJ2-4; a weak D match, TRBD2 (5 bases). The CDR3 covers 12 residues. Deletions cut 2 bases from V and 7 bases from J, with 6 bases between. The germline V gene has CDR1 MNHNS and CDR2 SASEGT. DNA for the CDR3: TGTGCCAGCAGTGAAAGAGGGAACATTCAGTACTTC. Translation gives CASSERGNIQYF.

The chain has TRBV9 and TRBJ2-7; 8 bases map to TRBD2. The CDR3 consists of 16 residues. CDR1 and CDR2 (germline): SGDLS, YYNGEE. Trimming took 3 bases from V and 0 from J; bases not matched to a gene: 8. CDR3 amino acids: CASSEGGRPSSYEQYF. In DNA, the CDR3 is TGTGCCAGCAGCGAGGGCGGGAGGCCGAGCTCCTACGAGCAGTACTTC.

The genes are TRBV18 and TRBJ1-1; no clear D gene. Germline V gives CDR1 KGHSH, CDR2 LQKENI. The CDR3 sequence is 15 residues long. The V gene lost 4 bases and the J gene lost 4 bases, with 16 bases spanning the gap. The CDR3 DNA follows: TGTGCCAGCTCACTCCTGAAGGGCGAGGGCACTGAAGCTTTCTTT. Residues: CASSLLKGEGTEAFF.

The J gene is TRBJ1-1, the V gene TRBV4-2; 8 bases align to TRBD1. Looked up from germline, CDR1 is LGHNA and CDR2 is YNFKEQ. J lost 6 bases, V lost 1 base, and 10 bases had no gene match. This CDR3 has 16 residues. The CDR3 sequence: CASSQGVDRARAEAFF. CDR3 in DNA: TGTGCCAGCAGCCAAGGGGTGGACAGGGCGAGGGCTGAAGCTTTCTTT.

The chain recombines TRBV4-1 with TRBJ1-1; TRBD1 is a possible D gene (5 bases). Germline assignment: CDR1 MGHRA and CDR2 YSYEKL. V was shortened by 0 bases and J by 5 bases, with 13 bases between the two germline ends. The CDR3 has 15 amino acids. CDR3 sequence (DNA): TGCGCCAGCAGCCAAGATCCCCAGGGATTGACTGAAGCTTTCTTT. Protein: CASSQDPQGLTEAFF.

For the CDR3, the DNA is TGTGCCAGCAGCGTAGAGCCCACAGATACGCAGTATTTT. It encodes CASSVEPTDTQYF. The V gene is TRBV9, the J gene TRBJ2-3; D remains ambiguous. Germline lookup yields CDR1 SGDLS and CDR2 YYNGEE. Trimming left V 0 bases short and J 2 bases short, with 4 bases between. The CDR3 runs to 13 residues.

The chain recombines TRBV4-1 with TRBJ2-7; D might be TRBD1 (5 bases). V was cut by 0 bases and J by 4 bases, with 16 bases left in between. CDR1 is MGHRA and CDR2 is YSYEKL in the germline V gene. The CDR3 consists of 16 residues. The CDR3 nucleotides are TGCGCCAGCAGCCAAGATGGGCAGGGATGGGGATACGAGCAGTACTTC. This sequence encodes CASSQDGQGWGYEQYF.

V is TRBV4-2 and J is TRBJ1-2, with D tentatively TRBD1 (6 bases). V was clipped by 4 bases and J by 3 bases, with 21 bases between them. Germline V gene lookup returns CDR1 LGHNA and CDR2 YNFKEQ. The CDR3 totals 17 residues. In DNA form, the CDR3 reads TGTGCCAGCAGCCGACATGGGATTGACAGGCGTTACTATGGCTACACCTTC. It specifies CASSRHGIDRRYYGYTF.

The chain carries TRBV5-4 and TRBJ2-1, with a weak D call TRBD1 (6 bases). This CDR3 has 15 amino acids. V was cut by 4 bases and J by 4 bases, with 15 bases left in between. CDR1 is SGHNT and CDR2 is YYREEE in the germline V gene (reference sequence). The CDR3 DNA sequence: TGTGCCAGCAGCCCGCCAGCCAGGGGATACAATGAGCAGTTCTTC. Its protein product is CASSPPARGYNEQFF.

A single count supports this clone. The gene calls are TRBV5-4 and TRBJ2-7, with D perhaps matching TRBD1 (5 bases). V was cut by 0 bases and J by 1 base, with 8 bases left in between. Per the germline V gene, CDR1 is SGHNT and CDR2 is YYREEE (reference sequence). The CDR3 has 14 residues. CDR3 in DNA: TGTGCCAGCAGCTTGGGGGGCATGTCCTACGAGCAGTACTTC. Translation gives CASSLGGMSYEQYF.

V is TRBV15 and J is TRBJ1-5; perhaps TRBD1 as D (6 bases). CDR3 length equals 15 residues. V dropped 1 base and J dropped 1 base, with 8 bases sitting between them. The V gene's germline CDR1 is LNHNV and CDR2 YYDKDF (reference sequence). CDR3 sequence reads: CATSRGRGSNQPQHF. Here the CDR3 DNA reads TGTGCCACCAGCAGAGGAAGGGGGAGCAATCAGCCCCAGCATTTT.

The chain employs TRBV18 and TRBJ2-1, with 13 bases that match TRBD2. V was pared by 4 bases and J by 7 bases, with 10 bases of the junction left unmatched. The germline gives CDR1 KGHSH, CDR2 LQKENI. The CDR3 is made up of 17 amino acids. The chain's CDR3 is CASSRFVGLAGENEQFF. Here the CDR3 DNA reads TGTGCCAGCTCACGTTTTGTCGGACTAGCGGGAGAAAATGAGCAGTTCTTC. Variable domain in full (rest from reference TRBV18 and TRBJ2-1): NAGVMQNPRHLVRRRGQEARLRCSPMKGHSHVYWYRQLPEEGLKFMVYLQKENIIDESGMPKERFSAEFPKEGPSILRIQQVVRGDSAAYFCASSRFVGLAGENEQFFGPGTRLTVL.

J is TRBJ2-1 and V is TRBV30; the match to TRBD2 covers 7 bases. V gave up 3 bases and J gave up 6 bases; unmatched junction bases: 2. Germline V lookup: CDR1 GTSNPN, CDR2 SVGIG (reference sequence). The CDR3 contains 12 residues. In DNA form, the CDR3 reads TGTGCCTGGAGGGGGACTACCAATGAGCAGTTCTTC. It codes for CAWRGTTNEQFF.

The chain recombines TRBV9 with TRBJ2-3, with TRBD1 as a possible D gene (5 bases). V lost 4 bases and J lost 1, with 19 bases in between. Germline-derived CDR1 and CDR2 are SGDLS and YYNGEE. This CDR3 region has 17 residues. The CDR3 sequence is CASSTYQDTRRTDTQYF. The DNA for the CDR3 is TGTGCCAGCAGCACTTACCAGGACACGCGTCGCACAGATACGCAGTATTTT.

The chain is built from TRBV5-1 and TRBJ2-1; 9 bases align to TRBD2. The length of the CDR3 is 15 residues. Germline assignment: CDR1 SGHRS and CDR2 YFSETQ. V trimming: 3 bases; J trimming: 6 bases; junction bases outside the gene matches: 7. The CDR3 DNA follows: TGCGCCAGCAGCTACTCCCTAGCGGGGAGCAATGAGCAGTTCTTC. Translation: CASSYSLAGSNEQFF. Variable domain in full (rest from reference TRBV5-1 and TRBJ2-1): KAGVTQTPRYLIKTRGQQVTLSCSPISGHRSVSWYQQTPGQGLQFLFEYFSETQRNKGNFPGRFSGRQFSNSRSEMNVSTLELGDSALYLCASSYSLAGSNEQFFGPGTRLTVL.

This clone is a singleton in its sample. CDR3 residues: CASRTGLAHTGELFF. CDR3 coding DNA: TGTGCCTCACGGACGGGACTAGCGCACACCGGGGAGCTGTTTTTT. The rearrangement joins TRBV6-5 to TRBJ2-2; 10 bases agree with TRBD2. Germline loops: CDR1 MNHEY, CDR2 SVGAGI. V lost 11 bases, J lost 3 bases, and 9 bases stayed unmatched. This CDR3 has 15 residues.

The CDR3 protein is CASSTGGHQPQHF. The CDR3 DNA is TGCGCCAGCAGTACAGGGGGACATCAGCCCCAGCATTTT. The chain employs TRBV10-2 and TRBJ1-5, with 8 nucleotides matching TRBD1. Trimming took 5 bases from V and 5 from J; bases not matched to a gene: 2. CDR3 length equals 13 residues. Germline CDR1 and CDR2: WSHSY and SAAADI.

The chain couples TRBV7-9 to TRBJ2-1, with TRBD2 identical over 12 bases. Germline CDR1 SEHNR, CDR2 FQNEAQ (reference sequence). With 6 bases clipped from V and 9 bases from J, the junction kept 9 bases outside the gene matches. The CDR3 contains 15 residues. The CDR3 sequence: CASRYLAGGPGEQFF. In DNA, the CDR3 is TGTGCCAGCAGGTACCTAGCGGGAGGGCCCGGTGAGCAGTTCTTC.

CDR3 bases: TGTGCCAGCAAACGAGGGCCGAACACTGAAGCTTTCTTT. It translates to CASKRGPNTEAFF. The V call is TRBV6-6, the J call TRBJ1-1; D gene ambiguous. CDR1 and CDR2 from the germline V gene are MNHNY and SVGAGI (reference sequence). The CDR3 has 13 residues. Trimming cost V 7 bases and J 1 base, with 10 bases left between them.